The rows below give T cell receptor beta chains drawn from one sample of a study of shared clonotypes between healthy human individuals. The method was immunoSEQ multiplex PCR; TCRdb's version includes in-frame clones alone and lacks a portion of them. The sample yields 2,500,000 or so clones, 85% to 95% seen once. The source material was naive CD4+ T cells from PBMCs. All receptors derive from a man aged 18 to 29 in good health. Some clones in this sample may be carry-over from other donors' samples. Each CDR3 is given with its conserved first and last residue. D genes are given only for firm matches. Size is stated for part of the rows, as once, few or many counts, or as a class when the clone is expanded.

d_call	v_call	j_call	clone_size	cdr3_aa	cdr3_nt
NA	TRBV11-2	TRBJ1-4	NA	CASSLGGQTTGEKLFF	TGTGCCAGCAGCTTAGGGGGCCAAACGACGGGGGAAAAACTGTTTTTT
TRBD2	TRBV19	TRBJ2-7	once	CATSSGRAGNEQYF	TGTGCCACCTCTAGCGGGAGGGCCGGTAACGAGCAGTACTTC
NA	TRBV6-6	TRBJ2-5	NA	CASRMDPQETQYF	TGTGCCAGCCGCATGGACCCCCAAGAGACCCAGTACTTC
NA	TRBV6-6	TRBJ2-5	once	CASSRSGPQETQYF	TGTGCCAGCAGCCGGAGCGGGCCACAAGAGACCCAGTACTTC
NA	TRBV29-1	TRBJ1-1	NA	CSTRSGHEAFF	TGCAGCACAAGGAGCGGGCATGAAGCTTTCTTT
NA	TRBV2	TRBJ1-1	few	CASMREDSYTEAFF	TGTGCCAGCATGAGGGAGGACAGCTACACTGAAGCTTTCTTT
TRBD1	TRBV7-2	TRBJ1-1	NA	CASSRTGRTEAFF	TGTGCCAGCAGCCGGACAGGACGCACTGAAGCTTTCTTT
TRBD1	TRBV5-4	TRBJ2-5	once	CASMDGQGKPSGETQYF	TGTGCCAGCATGGATGGACAGGGTAAACCCTCAGGGGAGACCCAGTACTTC
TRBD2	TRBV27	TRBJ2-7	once	CASRVGRDQYEQYF	TGTGCCAGCAGAGTGGGGAGGGACCAGTACGAGCAGTACTTC
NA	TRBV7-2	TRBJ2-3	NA	CASSLARTESTDTQYF	TGTGCCAGCAGCTTAGCCCGGACGGAAAGCACAGATACGCAGTATTTT
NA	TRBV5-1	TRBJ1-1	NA	CASSLAGNQNTEAFF	TGCGCCAGCAGCTTGGCTGGCAATCAAAACACTGAAGCTTTCTTT
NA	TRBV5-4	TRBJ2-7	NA	CASSLLGAFDEQYF	TGTGCCAGCAGCTTGTTGGGGGCGTTCGACGAGCAGTACTTC
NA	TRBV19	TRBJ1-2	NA	CASSRYSVAGYTF	TGTGCCAGTAGTAGATACAGTGTTGCCGGCTACACCTTC
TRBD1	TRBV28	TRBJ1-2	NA	CASSLQGLRVGYTF	TGTGCCAGCAGCCTACAGGGGCTTCGGGTGGGCTACACCTTC
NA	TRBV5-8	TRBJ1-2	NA	CASSHQRGRAFNYGYTF	TGTGCCAGCAGCCACCAGCGGGGCAGGGCCTTTAACTATGGCTACACCTTC
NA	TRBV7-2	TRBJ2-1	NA	CASSLDAGTNEQFF	TGTGCCAGCAGCTTAGATGCCGGGACAAATGAGCAGTTCTTC
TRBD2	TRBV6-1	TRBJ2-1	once	CALRESNGNEQFF	TGTGCCCTGCGGGAGTCCAACGGCAATGAGCAGTTCTTC
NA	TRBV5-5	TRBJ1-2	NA	CASSFTGQEHYGYTF	TGTGCCAGCAGCTTCACAGGGCAAGAGCACTATGGCTACACCTTC
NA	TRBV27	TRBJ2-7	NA	CASSSGPFFEQYF	TGTGCCAGCAGTTCCGGCCCGTTTTTCGAGCAGTACTTC
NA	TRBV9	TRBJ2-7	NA	CASSVGTAGHSEQYF	TGTGCCAGCAGCGTAGGGACGGCAGGGCACTCCGAGCAGTACTTC
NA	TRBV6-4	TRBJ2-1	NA	CASSDGRAGYNEQFF	TGTGCCAGCAGTGACGGACGGGCAGGCTACAATGAGCAGTTCTTC
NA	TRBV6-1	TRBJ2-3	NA	CASKRGAEADTQYF	TGTGCCAGTAAGAGGGGAGCTGAGGCAGATACGCAGTATTTT
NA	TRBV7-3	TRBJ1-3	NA	CASSTGPGNTIYF	TGTGCCAGCAGTACAGGCCCTGGAAACACCATATATTTT
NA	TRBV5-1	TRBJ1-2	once	CASSLDLLNYGYTF	TGCGCCAGCAGCTTGGACCTACTTAACTATGGCTACACCTTC
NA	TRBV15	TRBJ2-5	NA	CATSRDLGTQETQYF	TGTGCCACCAGCAGAGATCTGGGGACCCAAGAGACCCAGTACTTC
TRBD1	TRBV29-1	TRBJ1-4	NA	CSGGDSGNEKLFF	TGCAGTGGGGGGGACAGTGGGAATGAAAAACTGTTTTTT
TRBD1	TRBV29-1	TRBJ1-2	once	CSVSAGQSYGYTF	TGCAGCGTATCGGCGGGACAGAGCTATGGCTACACCTTC
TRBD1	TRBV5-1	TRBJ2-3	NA	CASSLQGDTDTQYF	TGCGCCAGCAGCTTACAGGGGGACACAGATACGCAGTATTTT
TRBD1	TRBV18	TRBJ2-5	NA	CASSLGQQETQYF	TGTGCCAGCTCATTGGGACAGCAAGAGACCCAGTACTTC
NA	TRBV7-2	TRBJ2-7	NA	CASTKTGLTYEQYF	TGTGCCAGCACCAAGACAGGATTAACCTACGAGCAGTACTTC
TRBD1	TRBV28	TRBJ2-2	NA	CASTPTGQGLTGELFF	TGTGCCAGCACCCCGACGGGACAGGGATTGACCGGGGAGCTGTTTTTT
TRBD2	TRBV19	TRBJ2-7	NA	CASRAFLAGGPGEQYF	TGTGCCAGTAGGGCCTTTCTAGCGGGAGGGCCCGGCGAGCAGTACTTC
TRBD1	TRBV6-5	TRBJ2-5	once	CASRKWDRVGETQYF	TGTGCCAGCAGGAAGTGGGACAGGGTCGGCGAGACCCAGTACTTC
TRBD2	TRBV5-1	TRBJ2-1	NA	CASSLDLGGEQFF	TGCGCCAGCAGCTTGGACCTGGGAGGGGAGCAGTTCTTC
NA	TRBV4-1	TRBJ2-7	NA	CASSQDPFGSPYEQYF	TGCGCCAGCAGCCAAGATCCTTTCGGCAGTCCCTACGAGCAGTACTTC
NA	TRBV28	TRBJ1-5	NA	CASSLWAALGHQPQHF	TGTGCCAGCAGTTTATGGGCAGCTTTGGGCCATCAGCCCCAGCATTTT
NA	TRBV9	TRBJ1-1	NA	CASSVMGEHTEAFF	TGTGCCAGCAGCGTAATGGGAGAGCACACTGAAGCTTTCTTT
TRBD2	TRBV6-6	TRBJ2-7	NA	CASSPPGTSRDEQYF	TGTGCCAGCAGCCCACCCGGGACTAGCAGGGACGAGCAGTACTTC
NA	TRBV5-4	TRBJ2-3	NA	CASSSLRQSTDTQYF	TGTGCCAGCAGCTCTCTCCGGCAGAGCACAGATACGCAGTATTTT
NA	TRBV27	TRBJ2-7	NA	CASSSPGPSSYEQYF	TGTGCCAGCAGTTCCCCGGGGCCGAGCTCCTACGAGCAGTACTTC
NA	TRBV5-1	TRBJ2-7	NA	CASSLGQPPIEQYF	TGCGCCAGCAGCTTGGGTCAACCGCCGATCGAGCAGTACTTC
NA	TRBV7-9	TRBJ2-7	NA	CASSLPRDSLSYEQYF	TGTGCCAGCAGCTTACCGCGGGACTCACTCTCCTACGAGCAGTACTTC
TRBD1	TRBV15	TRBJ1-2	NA	CATSRRTGGNGYTF	TGTGCCACCAGCAGGCGAACAGGGGGGAATGGCTACACCTTC
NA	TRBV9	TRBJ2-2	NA	CASSVPSRAGELFF	TGTGCCAGCAGCGTCCCAAGTCGGGCCGGGGAGCTGTTTTTT
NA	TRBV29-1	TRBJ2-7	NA	CSVEDPGRNYEQYF	TGCAGCGTTGAAGATCCGGGGCGGAACTACGAGCAGTACTTC
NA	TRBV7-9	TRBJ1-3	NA	CASSLASPGAGNTIYF	TGTGCCAGCAGCTTAGCCAGCCCAGGGGCTGGAAACACCATATATTTT
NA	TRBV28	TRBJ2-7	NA	CASSPRGLLGEQYF	TGTGCCAGCAGCCCACGGGGGCTTTTGGGTGAGCAGTACTTC
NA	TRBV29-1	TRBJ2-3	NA	CSVTISTDTQYF	TGCAGCGTGACAATCAGCACAGATACGCAGTATTTT
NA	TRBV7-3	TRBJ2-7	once	CASSSRPTFASYEQYF	TGTGCCAGCAGCTCCCGCCCAACATTCGCGTCCTACGAGCAGTACTTC
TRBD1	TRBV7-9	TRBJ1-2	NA	CASSSTTGAYGYTF	TGTGCCAGCAGCTCTACAACAGGGGCCTATGGCTACACCTTC
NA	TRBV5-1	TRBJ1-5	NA	CASSFFPNQPQHF	TGCGCCAGCAGCTTTTTCCCCAATCAGCCCCAGCATTTT